These 15 T cell receptor beta chains were sequenced from one sample in a study of T cell responses to AZD1222 COVID-19 vaccine. The protocol was immunoSEQ multiplex PCR, while the TCRdb copy is restricted to in-frame clones and leaves out a portion. The data contain some 130,000 clones, about 93% of them singletons. Sequenced material: peripheral blood, taken on day 0 of AZD1222 vaccination. The receptors derive from an adult in good health.

The V and J genes are TRBV7-2 and TRBJ1-1; no clear D. The germline V and J ends were trimmed by 1 base and 0 bases, with 6 bases remaining between them. The germline CDR1 and CDR2 sequences are SGHTA and FQGNSA. The CDR3 loop spans 14 amino acids. The CDR3 is CASSLGPLNTEAFF. The DNA for the CDR3 is TGTGCCAGCAGCTTAGGACCCCTGAACACTGAAGCTTTCTTT.

This clone was seen a single time. In nucleotides, the CDR3 is TGCGCCAGCAGCCAAGTGGGAGGTGGGGGCGAGCAGTACTTC. Its translation: CASSQVGGGGEQYF. The rearrangement links TRBV4-1 to TRBJ2-7; D perhaps matches TRBD2 (6 bases). Germline CDR1 MGHRA, CDR2 YSYEKL. The V gene lost 1 base and the J gene lost 6 bases, with 13 bases spanning the gap. This CDR3 is built from 14 residues.

V is TRBV19 and J is TRBJ2-1; tentatively, D is TRBD1 or TRBD2 (5 bases each). CDR3 length: 15 residues. Germline CDR1 is LNHDA and CDR2 is SQIVND (reference sequence). V was cut by 6 bases and J by 0 bases, with 12 bases left in between. CDR3 DNA: TGTGCCAGTAGCCCCTGGGGGAGCTCCTACAATGAGCAGTTCTTC. This codes for CASSPWGSSYNEQFF. Full variable domain (remainder filled in from reference TRBV19 and TRBJ2-1): DGGITQSPKYLFRKEGQNVTLSCEQNLNHDAMYWYRQDPGQGLRLIYYSQIVNDFQKGDIAEGYSVSREKKESFPLTVTSAQKNPTAFYLCASSPWGSSYNEQFFGPGTRLTVL.

The chain recombines TRBV5-8 with TRBJ1-4, with 9 bases identical to TRBD1. This CDR3 is 14 amino acids long. V lost 7 bases and J lost 10; bases outside the gene matches: 11. CDR1 and CDR2 (germline): SGHTS, YDEGEE. CDR3 bases: TGTGCCAGCGGACCTGGGGACAGGGAGGGAAAACTGTTTTTT. It encodes CASGPGDREGKLFF. The variable domain in full, with the rest retrieved from reference TRBV5-8 and TRBJ1-4, is EAGVTQSPTHLIKTRGQQATLRCSPISGHTSVYWYQQALGLGLQFLLWYDEGEERNRGNFPPRFSGRQFPNYSSELNVNALELEDSALYLCASGPGDREGKLFFGSGTQLSVL.

This chain joins TRBV3-1 (or the pseudogene TRBV3-2) and TRBJ2-3; D call uncertain. Germline CDR1 and CDR2: LGHDT and YNNKEL (reference sequence). The CDR3 extends over 12 amino acids. V shed 0 bases and J shed 6 bases, with 4 bases lying between them. In nucleotides, the CDR3 is TGTGCCAGCAGCCAAGATTTTGATACGCAGTATTTT. It encodes CASSQDFDTQYF.

The chain has TRBV18 and TRBJ1-2, with D possibly being TRBD1 (5 bases). This CDR3 spans 16 amino acids. Germline values: CDR1 KGHSH, CDR2 LQKENI. The V gene lost 3 bases and the J gene lost 4 bases, with 18 bases spanning the gap. The CDR3 is CASSPVSTRAAYGYTF. The CDR3 nucleotides are TGTGCCAGCTCACCTGTTAGTACCAGGGCAGCCTATGGCTACACCTTC.

The chain combines TRBV6-1 with TRBJ2-7; D is uncertain. Germline V gene sequence: CDR1 MNHNS, CDR2 SASEGT. The V and J ends lost 3 bases and 2 bases respectively, with 5 bases between them. The length of the CDR3 is 12 residues. The CDR3 sequence is CASSEDPYEQYF. The CDR3 bases are TGTGCCAGCAGTGAGGACCCCTACGAGCAGTACTTC.

The table lists this clone with a count of one. The chain carries TRBV7-9 and TRBJ2-1; D may be TRBD1 (6 bases). Per the germline V gene, CDR1 is SEHNR and CDR2 is FQNEAQ (reference sequence). The CDR3 is 15 residues long. Between the trimmed V and J ends, which lost 3 bases and 5 bases, there was a span of 14 bases. The CDR3 sequence is CASSFRGNGDNEQFF. The CDR3 DNA reads as TGTGCCAGCAGCTTCAGGGGTAATGGAGACAATGAGCAGTTCTTC.

The chain has TRBV6-4 and TRBJ2-2; unclear D gene. The CDR3 length is 15 residues. With 0 bases removed from V and 3 bases from J, the gap between germline ends came to 8 bases. Germline-derived CDR1 and CDR2 are MRHNA and SNTAGT. CDR3 DNA: TGTGCCAGCAGTGACTCGAATTTGGACACCGGGGAGCTGTTTTTT. Its protein product is CASSDSNLDTGELFF.

This clone was seen just once. The chain employs TRBV5-1 and TRBJ2-4, with 9 bases that match TRBD1. The CDR3 totals 15 residues. V trimming: 0 bases; J trimming: 5 bases; junction bases outside the gene matches: 3. Germline V gives CDR1 SGHRS, CDR2 YFSETQ. The CDR3 protein is CASSLGDRDENIQYF. For the CDR3, the DNA is TGCGCCAGCAGCTTGGGGGACAGGGATGAAAACATTCAGTACTTC.

V gene TRBV5-8 combines with J gene TRBJ1-5; no firm D call. V was trimmed by 3 bases and J by 0 bases, leaving 13 bases between them. Germline lookup yields CDR1 SGHTS and CDR2 YDEGEE. The CDR3 has 16 amino acids. The chain's CDR3 is CASSSPVAYSNQPQHF. The CDR3 DNA reads TGTGCCAGCAGCTCCCCCGTCGCGTATAGCAATCAGCCCCAGCATTTT.

The chain links TRBV12-3 or TRBV12-4 to TRBJ1-2, with D uncertain. CDR3 size: 11 residues. V was trimmed by 5 bases and J by 4 bases, leaving 5 bases between them. CDR3 region: CASSTLYGYTF. The CDR3 DNA reads as TGTGCCAGCAGTACCCTCTATGGCTACACCTTC.

This clone was seen just once. The chain couples TRBV18 to TRBJ1-2; the D is unclear. Per the germline V gene, CDR1 is KGHSH and CDR2 is LQKENI. CDR3 length: 15 amino acids. The ends were cut back, 3 bases at V and 8 bases at J, with 19 bases in the middle. The CDR3 nucleotides are TGTGCCAGCTCACCCATGGACCCGTTAGCTGTGGGCTACACCTTC. Translated, it gives CASSPMDPLAVGYTF.

This chain connects TRBV4-3 to TRBJ2-7, with no clear D. V was clipped by 0 bases and J by 1 base, with 7 bases between them. Germline CDR1 and CDR2: LGHNA and YSLEER. The CDR3 is 14 amino acids. This CDR3 is CASSQDSRSYEQYF. CDR3 bases: TGCGCCAGCAGCCAAGATTCCAGATCCTACGAGCAGTACTTC.

The CDR3 bases are TGCGCCAGCAGCCACCCTCAGGGCTCCTACGAGCAGTACTTC. Residues: CASSHPQGSYEQYF. The rearrangement uses TRBV4-1 and TRBJ2-7; a weak D match, TRBD1 (5 bases). The CDR3 runs 14 residues. V was clipped by 3 bases and J by 0 bases, with 9 bases between them. Germline V lookup: CDR1 MGHRA, CDR2 YSYEKL.